The next 15 T cell receptor beta chains were all read from a single sample in a study of shared clonotypes between healthy human individuals. TCRdb's table, derived via immunoSEQ multiplex PCR, lists solely in-frame clones and lacks some. The data contain more than 500,000 clones, 95% to 96% of them singletons. Sequencing was performed on naive CD4+ T cells sorted from blood. Subset denoted: CD45RA+ positively selected. Source of these receptors: a woman in her 30s in good health.

In this sample, this clone turned up once. This sequence joins TRBV23-1 and TRBJ2-7; D ambiguous. TRBV23-1 carries the ORF label, with uncertain function. The CDR3 spans 18 residues. V was cut by 2 bases and J by 4 bases, with 24 bases left in between. CDR3 in amino acids: CASSQEWWKTRIQYEQYF. CDR3 nucleotide sequence: TGCGCCAGCAGTCAAGAATGGTGGAAAACCCGCATCCAATACGAGCAGTACTTC.

This clone was detected once. The gene calls are TRBV5-6 and TRBJ2-5, with D unresolved. V dropped 0 bases and J dropped 5 bases, with 8 bases sitting between them. The CDR3 runs to 13 residues. Germline CDR1 is SGHDT and CDR2 is YYEEEE. CDR3 DNA: TGTGCCAGCAGCTTGGTGACTGGGGAGACCCAGTACTTC. It specifies CASSLVTGETQYF.

This clone was seen only once. The chain has TRBV6-5 and TRBJ1-2, with D possibly being TRBD1 (5 bases). Germline loops: CDR1 MNHEY, CDR2 SVGAGI. The V and J ends lost 2 bases and 8 bases respectively, with 21 bases between them. This CDR3 has 16 residues. CDR3 amino acids: CASSYGLPGAYVGYTF. The CDR3 bases are TGTGCCAGCAGTTACGGCCTTCCCGGGGCCTATGTAGGCTACACCTTC.

This clone has only a few counts. The chain links TRBV6-1 to TRBJ1-2; 7 bases fit TRBD1. CDR1 is MNHNS and CDR2 is SASEGT in the germline V gene. The length of the CDR3 is 16 residues. The V segment lost 4 bases and the J segment 8 bases; nucleotides outside the gene matches: 16. CDR3 amino acids: CASSAQAAPGQRGYTF. The DNA for the CDR3 is TGTGCCAGCAGTGCCCAAGCCGCCCCGGGACAGAGGGGCTACACCTTC.

The CDR3: CASSLRRRTRNTIYF. In DNA form, the CDR3 reads TGTGCCAGCAGCCTCCGGCGACGCACGAGAAACACCATATATTTT. V usage is TRBV5-6 and J usage is TRBJ1-3, with D uncertain. The CDR3 extends over 15 amino acids. CDR1 is SGHDT and CDR2 is YYEEEE in the germline V gene. V was clipped by 4 bases and J by 5 bases, with 16 bases between them.

The V gene is TRBV30, the J gene TRBJ1-5, with a weak D call TRBD1 (6 bases). Germline lookup yields CDR1 GTSNPN and CDR2 SVGIG (reference sequence). This CDR3 has 17 residues. V was shortened by 1 base and J by 0 bases, with 16 bases between the two germline ends. For the CDR3, the DNA is TGTGCCTGGAGTGCAGACCGGGACAAAAATAGCAATCAGCCCCAGCATTTT. Protein: CAWSADRDKNSNQPQHF.

The chain has TRBV30 and TRBJ1-2, with D perhaps matching TRBD1 (5 bases). V was pared by 5 bases and J by 0 bases, with 10 bases between. The CDR3 is made up of 13 amino acids. Germline lookup yields CDR1 GTSNPN and CDR2 SVGIG (reference sequence). CDR3 DNA sequence: TGTGCCTGGGGGGCCGGGGCTAACTATGGCTACACCTTC. It yields the protein CAWGAGANYGYTF. Combining the CDR3 with reference TRBV30 and TRBJ1-2 gives the whole variable domain SQTIHQWPATLVQPVGSPLSLECTVEGTSNPNLYWYRQAAGRGLQLLFYSVGIGQISSEVPQNLSASRPQDRQFILSSKKLLLSDSGFYLCAWGAGANYGYTFGSGTRLTVV.

This chain joins TRBV18 and TRBJ2-7; D gene unclear. The ends were cut back, 2 bases at V and 1 base at J, with 9 bases in the middle. CDR3 length: 14 residues. From germline, CDR1 is KGHSH and CDR2 LQKENI. The CDR3 region is CASSPGGESYEQYF. The CDR3 nucleotides are TGTGCCAGCTCACCAGGCGGAGAATCCTACGAGCAGTACTTC.

The J gene is TRBJ2-7, the V gene TRBV28; a possible D gene is TRBD2 (6 bases). The length of the CDR3 is 13 residues. Germline V gene sequence: CDR1 MDHEN, CDR2 SYDVKM. V was trimmed by 4 bases and J by 4 bases, leaving 11 bases between them. Here the CDR3 DNA reads TGTGCCAGCAGTTCTGGAGGAGGGTACGAGCAGTACTTC. It codes for CASSSGGGYEQYF.

This clone was detected only once. This chain links TRBV11-3 with TRBJ2-1, with 11 bases aligning to TRBD2. The CDR3 is 13 amino acids. V dropped 4 bases and J dropped 15; count of bases not matched to a gene: 8. Germline V gene sequence: CDR1 SGHNT, CDR2 YENEEA. DNA of the CDR3: TGTGCCAGCAGCTCATCGACTAGCGGGAACCTGTTCTTC. Amino acids: CASSSSTSGNLFF.

The V and J genes are TRBV5-4 and TRBJ2-2; TRBD2 might be the D (5 bases). Germline V gives CDR1 SGHNT, CDR2 YYREEE (reference sequence). Trimming shortened V by 4 bases and J by 1 base, and 14 bases separated the two germline ends. This CDR3 comprises 16 residues. This CDR3 is CASSLPSGLNTGELFF. The CDR3 DNA sequence: TGTGCCAGCAGCCTACCAAGCGGACTGAACACCGGGGAGCTGTTTTTT.

This clone appeared once. At the DNA level, this CDR3 is encoded by other sequences in the same sample as well. This chain joins TRBV29-1 and TRBJ2-4; perhaps D is TRBD1 or TRBD2 (5 bases each). V was trimmed by 2 bases and J by 1 base, leaving 6 bases between them. Germline V lookup: CDR1 SQVTM, CDR2 ANQGSEA. The CDR3 covers 13 residues. CDR3 nucleotides: TGCAGCGTTGAACGGGGCGCCAAAAACATTCAGTACTTC. Translating gives CSVERGAKNIQYF.

The CDR3 protein is CASSPLDSPREQFF. In DNA form, the CDR3 reads TGTGCCAGCAGCCCCCTGGACAGTCCGCGGGAGCAGTTCTTC. This rearrangement joins TRBV5-6 to TRBJ2-1, with a possible D match to TRBD1 (6 bases). This CDR3 spans 14 amino acids. Trimming cost V 4 bases and J 10 bases, with 18 bases left between them. Germline-derived CDR1 and CDR2 are SGHDT and YYEEEE.

The chain couples TRBV19 to TRBJ2-1; D possibly corresponds to TRBD2 (6 bases). Germline V gene data show CDR1 as LNHDA and CDR2 as SQIVND (reference sequence). The V end was cut by 8 bases, the J end by 0 bases, with 20 bases between. CDR3 length equals 17 residues. The CDR3 nucleotides are TGTGCCAGTTCACGCCTGGGGGGTTTAAGCTCCTACAATGAGCAGTTCTTC. Protein product: CASSRLGGLSSYNEQFF. Using reference TRBV19 and TRBJ2-1 for the parts outside the CDR3, the full variable domain is DGGITQSPKYLFRKEGQNVTLSCEQNLNHDAMYWYRQDPGQGLRLIYYSQIVNDFQKGDIAEGYSVSREKKESFPLTVTSAQKNPTAFYLCASSRLGGLSSYNEQFFGPGTRLTVL.

This sequence joins TRBV11-2 and TRBJ1-2; D gene unclear. The CDR3 extends over 14 amino acids. Germline V gene data show CDR1 as SGHAT and CDR2 as FQNNGV. The germline V and J ends were trimmed by 0 bases and 8 bases, with 13 bases remaining between them. CDR3 sequence: CASSLDNTAKGYTF. DNA of the CDR3: TGTGCCAGCAGCTTAGATAACACGGCGAAGGGCTACACCTTC. The full variable domain, with the rest looked up from reference TRBV11-2 and TRBJ1-2, is EAGVAQSPRYKIIEKRQSVAFWCNPISGHATLYWYQQILGQGPKLLIQFQNNGVVDDSQLPKDRFSAERLKGVDSTLKIQPAKLEDSAVYLCASSLDNTAKGYTFGSGTRLTVV.